This TCR beta chain came from a study of monozygotic twins with inflammatory bowel disease. After re-calling the 5' RACE reads, TCRdb lists one entry per CDR3 protein, DNA absent. The listing records around 380,000 distinct CDR3 sequences. The CDR3 runs to 15 residues. Germline values: CDR1 SGHRS, CDR2 YFSETQ. This clonotype originated in a human donor with ulcerative colitis or Crohn's disease, or a healthy co-twin of an affected twin (not recorded which). The chain couples TRBV5-1 to TRBJ2-7; the D gene TCRdb calls, TRBD1, cannot be checked with no DNA. Material: blood. CDR3: CASSRGPGAPGEQYF.